Sequencing of this T cell receptor (beta chain) was carried out in a study of blood T cells in healthy people across ages. CDR3 length: 13 residues. V was clipped by 5 bases and J by 6 bases, with 16 bases between them. CDR1 is DFQATT, CDR2 SNEGSKA, per germline (reference sequence). A second PCR, run for roughly 7 to 11 cycles, used a sample-barcoded 5' primer plus a J-beta primer mix. TCRdb recomputed calls from the 5' RACE reads with MiXCR, one row per CDR3 protein. The data contain about 1.7 million distinct CDR3 sequences, about 30% of them singletons. The clonotype originates from a woman aged 25-40 years in good health. Sequenced sample: blood. The chain has TRBV20-1 and TRBJ1-2; tentatively, D is TRBD1 (6 bases). The CDR3 DNA follows: TGCAGTGCTGGTCGACAGGAAGGGAATGGCTACACCTTC. Amino acid sequence: CSAGRQEGNGYTF.